The T cell receptor (beta chain) described here comes from a study of cytotoxic CD8 clonotypes in ibrutinib-treated CLL. Study-wide context: The cohort had around 10 relapsed/refractory and approximately 14 treatment-naive patients, 17 to 18 IGHV unmutated. Per sample, productive templates averaged 255,043 and productive rearrangements averaged 94,082. Study observations and caveats: Clonality was higher at ibrutinib response and returned toward baseline at progression.

The assay was immunoSEQ multiplex PCR, and TCRdb's table has in-frame clones only and misses some. The table records some 130,000 clones, approximately 89% of them present only once. In regard to this clone: Its antigen remains unknown.

Germline V gene lookup returns CDR1 DFQATT and CDR2 SNEGSKA (reference sequence). The CDR3 has 11 amino acids. V shed 6 bases and J shed 6 bases, with 10 bases lying between them. The authors obtained around 2 micrograms of genomic DNA from cryopreserved PBMCs for TCR beta libraries. V and J are TRBV20-1 and TRBJ2-3; D remains unclear. The clonotype was recovered from a human donor with chronic lymphocytic leukemia. Sequences were derived from PBMCs, sampled after 12 months of ibrutinib treatment. CDR3 bases: TGCAGTGCCAGAAGAGCGGATACGCAGTATTTT. It is translated as CSARRADTQYF.